The T cell receptor (beta chain) described here comes from a study of Graves' ophthalmopathy and Graves' hyperthyroidism. Study-level information: At the time of initial diagnosis and before any treatment, peripheral blood was collected.

Study-wide findings and caveats: At just under 71% sensitivity and approximately 78% specificity, the model predicted progression of the ophthalmopathy. Blood also contained most of the expanded thyroid clonotypes above 0.001 frequency.

The germline V gene encodes CDR1 SGHTA and CDR2 FQGNSA. The CDR3 covers 16 residues. J gave up 3 bases and V 5 bases, and 9 bases lay outside the gene matches. On this clonotype: What it recognizes is unknown.

RNA transcripts served as template for amplifying TCR beta CDR3 sequences. The workflow started with a first-round RT-PCR run with HTBI primers and then moved on to a second-round multiplex PCR. TCRdb fed the multiplex PCR reads into MiXCR, producing one record per CDR3 protein. Of around 660,000 distinct CDR3 sequences listed, roughly two fifths were seen once; the top ten hold 3% to 3.5%. The sequenced sample was peripheral blood. The chain has TRBV7-2 and TRBJ1-2, with TRBD1 matching 10 bases. This receptor was identified in an adult man with Graves' ophthalmopathy. The CDR3 loop reads CASSQVGDRGDYGYTF. For the CDR3, the DNA is TGTGCCAGCAGCCAAGTGGGGGACAGGGGCGACTATGGCTACACCTTC.